The 5 T cell receptor beta chains below all came from one sample that was sequenced in a study of response to subunit inactivated influenza vaccine. TCRdb re-called the RT-PCR reads through MiXCR, storing one row per CDR3 protein. The sample carries 550,000 to 800,000 distinct CDR3 sequences, around 14% recorded once. Sequenced material: PBMCs from blood, taken around 14 days before vaccination. The receptors shown here come from a man aged 50-59 years who received an inactivated influenza vaccine.

This chain connects TRBV12-3 or TRBV12-4 to TRBJ2-3, with D perhaps matching TRBD2 (6 bases). The CDR3 has 14 amino acids. Trimming removed 2 bases at V and 4 bases at J, with 10 bases between. CDR3 sequence reads: CASSLRRVSDTQYF. The CDR3 DNA reads as TGTGCCAGCAGTTTACGGAGGGTGTCAGATACGCAGTATTTT.

The rearrangement links TRBV12-3 or TRBV12-4 to TRBJ2-2; TRBD2 matches 8 bases. The CDR3 is 16 amino acids. The V and J ends lost 6 bases and 6 bases, in that order; junction bases with no gene match: 12. CDR3 sequence: CASSPVAGRAPGELFF. The CDR3 nucleotides are TGTGCCAGCAGCCCCGTAGCGGGGCGGGCTCCCGGGGAGCTGTTTTTT.

The sample holds a few counts of this clonotype. As DNA, the CDR3 is TGTGCCAGCAGTTACCAGGGGGTTGGGGCCAACGTCCTGACTTTC. Translated, it gives CASSYQGVGANVLTF. V is TRBV6-5 and J is TRBJ2-6, with TRBD1 identical over 7 bases. Germline CDR1 reads MNHEY; CDR2 reads SVGAGI. This CDR3 region has 15 residues. V gave up 2 bases and J gave up 3 bases; unmatched junction bases: 1.

This clonotype has a handful of counts. V gene TRBV7-3 combines with J gene TRBJ1-1; D remains unclear. CDR3 size: 13 residues. Germline CDR1 and CDR2: SGHTA and FQGTGA. Trimming left V 6 bases short and J 1 base short, with 9 bases between. The CDR3 DNA reads TGTGCCAGCAGTTACACCAGGAACACTGAAGCTTTCTTT. This gives the protein CASSYTRNTEAFF.

This clonotype was observed a handful of times. The genes are TRBV6-1 and TRBJ2-3, with TRBD1 matching 9 bases. Germline trimming cut 4 bases from V and 1 base from J; bases unmatched to any gene: 6. Germline assignment: CDR1 MNHNS and CDR2 SASEGT. The CDR3 sequence is 16 residues long. The chain's CDR3 is CASSGSRTGGTDTQYF. In DNA, the CDR3 is TGTGCCAGCAGTGGCTCCAGGACAGGGGGCACAGATACGCAGTATTTT.